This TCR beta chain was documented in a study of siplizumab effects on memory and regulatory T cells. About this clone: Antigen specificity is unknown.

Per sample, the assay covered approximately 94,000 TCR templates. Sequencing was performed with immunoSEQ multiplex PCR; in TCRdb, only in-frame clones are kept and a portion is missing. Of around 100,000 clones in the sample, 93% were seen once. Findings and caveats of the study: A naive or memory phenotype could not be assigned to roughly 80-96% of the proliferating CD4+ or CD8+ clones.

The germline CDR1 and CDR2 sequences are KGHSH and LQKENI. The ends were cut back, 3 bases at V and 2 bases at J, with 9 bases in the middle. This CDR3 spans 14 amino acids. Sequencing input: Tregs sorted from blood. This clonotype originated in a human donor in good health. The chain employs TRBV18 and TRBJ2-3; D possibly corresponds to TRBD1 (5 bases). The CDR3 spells CASSPLTVTDTQYF. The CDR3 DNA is TGTGCCAGCTCACCGCTGACAGTCACAGATACGCAGTATTTT.